This passage covers 21 T cell receptor beta chains from one sample sequenced in a study of shared clonotypes between healthy human individuals. Method: immunoSEQ multiplex PCR; TCRdb's copy keeps in-frame clones and lacks some. The sample contains 850,000 to 1,100,000 clones, around 77% of which appear only once. Source material: memory CD4+ T cells from PBMCs. The subset was: CD45RA-negative fraction. These receptors originate from a man aged 18 to 29 in good health. Some clones in this sample may be carry-over from other donors' samples.

The chain carries TRBV28 and TRBJ2-3; 8 bases align to TRBD2. CDR3 length: 16 amino acids. The germline V gene has CDR1 MDHEN and CDR2 SYDVKM. V gave up 3 bases and J gave up 1 base; unmatched junction bases: 6. The CDR3 reads CASSLEAGAGTDTQYF. The CDR3 DNA sequence: TGTGCCAGCAGTTTGGAAGCGGGAGCAGGCACAGATACGCAGTATTTT.

The CDR3 here is CASSPGQGEYGYTF. DNA for the CDR3: TGTGCCAGCTCACCCGGACAGGGTGAGTATGGCTACACCTTC. The V and J genes are TRBV18 and TRBJ1-2; 8 positions match TRBD1. There are 14 residues in the CDR3. V shed 3 bases, J shed 5 bases, and the junction held 5 bases outside the gene matches. Per germline, CDR1 KGHSH and CDR2 LQKENI.

The gene calls are TRBV6-1 and TRBJ1-5; D unclear. The CDR3 loop spans 14 amino acids. With 3 bases removed from V and 3 bases from J, the gap between germline ends came to 9 bases. Germline lookup yields CDR1 MNHNS and CDR2 SASEGT. CDR3 in amino acids: CASSDSQVNQPQHF. The DNA of the CDR3 is TGTGCCAGCAGTGATAGCCAGGTCAATCAGCCCCAGCATTTT.

In the case of this clone: A read error may explain this, as a much larger clone is one base away. This same CDR3 is encoded by further DNA sequences in the sample. This chain uses TRBV7-2 with TRBJ1-1; D unresolved. CDR1 and CDR2 (germline): SGHTA, FQGNSA. This CDR3 is 13 amino acids long. Trimming cost V 2 bases and J 0 bases, with 4 bases left between them. The CDR3 DNA follows: TGTGCCAGCAGCTTAAGGATGAACACTGAAGCTTTCTTT. The encoded protein is CASSLRMNTEAFF. The entire variable domain, with the rest obtained from reference TRBV7-2 and TRBJ1-1, is as follows: GAGVSQSPSNKVTEKGKDVELRCDPISGHTALYWYRQSLGQGLEFLIYFQGNSAPDKSGLPSDRFSAERTGGSVSTLTIQRTQQEDSAVYLCASSLRMNTEAFFGQGTRLTVV.

The rearrangement joins TRBV28 to TRBJ2-7, with D possibly being TRBD1 (5 bases). This CDR3 spans 14 amino acids. Trimming removed 4 bases from V and 0 bases from J, with 10 bases in between. CDR1 and CDR2 (germline): MDHEN, SYDVKM. Written as DNA, the CDR3 is TGTGCCAGCAGTTCCAGGGTTAGCTCCTACGAGCAGTACTTC. Translating gives CASSSRVSSYEQYF.

This clone was counted once. The gene calls are TRBV19 and TRBJ2-1; no definite D call. V was pared by 4 bases and J by 10 bases, with 11 bases between. The germline gives CDR1 LNHDA, CDR2 SQIVND (reference sequence). The CDR3 is 12 residues long. CDR3 sequence reads: CASSTRQWEQFF. DNA for the CDR3: TGTGCCAGTAGTACCCGGCAATGGGAGCAGTTCTTC.

The J gene is TRBJ2-7, the V gene TRBV11-2; tentative D call: TRBD1 (6 bases). Germline-derived CDR1 and CDR2 are SGHAT and FQNNGV. The CDR3 has 15 amino acids. V dropped 1 base and J dropped 3 bases, with 13 bases sitting between them. CDR3 bases: TGTGCCAGCAGCTTAGCGACAGGCCCCTACTACGAGCAGTACTTC. Encoded protein: CASSLATGPYYEQYF.

In the case of this clone: Given a far larger clone just one base away, this is likely a sequencing read error. The chain is built from TRBV6-6 and TRBJ1-5; the D is unclear. Germline CDR1 reads MNHNY; CDR2 reads SVGAGI (reference sequence). V shed 6 bases and J shed 0 bases, with 6 bases lying between them. The CDR3 is made up of 13 amino acids. The DNA of the CDR3 is TGTGCCAGCAGCCAAAATAGCAATCAGCCCCAGCATTTT. This encodes CASSQNSNQPQHF.

J is TRBJ2-3 and V is TRBV7-3, with D perhaps TRBD1 or TRBD2 (5 bases each). The CDR3 totals 15 residues. With 6 bases removed from V and 3 bases from J, the gap between germline ends came to 16 bases. Germline V gene lookup returns CDR1 SGHTA and CDR2 FQGTGA. The CDR3 loop is CASRVGAGTTDTQYF. CDR3 nucleotides: TGTGCCAGCAGGGTAGGGGCTGGGACGACAGATACGCAGTATTTT.

A few counts support this clone. V and J are TRBV28 and TRBJ2-5; 9 nucleotides line up with TRBD2. The CDR3 is 14 amino acids. V dropped 7 bases and J dropped 4; count of bases not matched to a gene: 7. Germline lookup yields CDR1 MDHEN and CDR2 SYDVKM. CDR3 sequence: CASTPRLAVETQYF. CDR3 sequence (DNA): TGTGCCAGCACCCCTAGACTAGCGGTAGAGACCCAGTACTTC.

This chain joins TRBV18 and TRBJ1-1; D is unresolved. From germline, CDR1 is KGHSH and CDR2 LQKENI. This CDR3 region has 13 residues. The V end lost 3 bases, the J end lost 4 bases, and 9 bases lay between the germline ends. CDR3 region: CASSPTGFTEAFF. For the CDR3, the DNA is TGTGCCAGCTCACCGACGGGGTTCACTGAAGCTTTCTTT.

The J gene is TRBJ1-2, the V gene TRBV18; TRBD1 matches at 12 bases. The CDR3 has 18 residues. V lost 2 bases and J lost 4; bases outside the gene matches: 11. Per germline, CDR1 KGHSH and CDR2 LQKENI. This CDR3 is CASSPSPGTGGAGYGYTF. Written as DNA, the CDR3 is TGTGCCAGCTCACCAAGTCCCGGGACAGGGGGCGCCGGCTATGGCTACACCTTC.

The CDR3 loop is CASSLRQGSYEQYF. CDR3 nucleotide sequence: TGTGCCAGCAGCTTAAGACAGGGGTCGTACGAGCAGTACTTC. The chain recombines TRBV5-5 with TRBJ2-7, with 8 bases that match TRBD1. V dropped 2 bases and J dropped 4; count of bases not matched to a gene: 5. CDR3 length: 14 residues. The germline CDR1 and CDR2 sequences are SGHKS and YYEKEE (reference sequence).

This clone appeared once. The chain links TRBV7-9 to TRBJ2-4; D unresolved. V was trimmed by 3 bases and J by 8 bases, leaving 11 bases between them. The CDR3 runs 13 residues. CDR1 SEHNR and CDR2 FQNEAQ come from the germline V gene (reference sequence). The CDR3 spells CASSFSTVDIQYF. In nucleotides, the CDR3 is TGTGCCAGCAGCTTCAGTACAGTCGACATTCAGTACTTC.

This sequence joins TRBV5-1 and TRBJ2-5; 9 positions agree with TRBD1. The CDR3 has 17 residues. Germline trimming cut 1 base from V and 5 bases from J; bases unmatched to any gene: 12. The germline V gene has CDR1 SGHRS and CDR2 YFSETQ. CDR3 region: CASSLRSSGTGFETQYF. CDR3 DNA sequence: TGCGCCAGCAGCTTGCGGTCTTCGGGGACAGGGTTCGAGACCCAGTACTTC.

V and J are TRBV11-1 and TRBJ2-2; either TRBD1 or TRBD2 may supply D (5 bases each). This CDR3 is built from 14 residues. Per the germline V gene, CDR1 is SGHAT and CDR2 is FQDESV (reference sequence). Trimming removed 1 base at V and 6 bases at J, with 9 bases between. CDR3 region: CASSLDRGAGELFF. Written as DNA, the CDR3 is TGTGCCAGCAGCTTAGATCGGGGCGCCGGGGAGCTGTTTTTT.

The chain employs TRBV5-1 and TRBJ2-3; 11 positions agree with TRBD2. This CDR3 comprises 15 residues. Trimming at V came to 5 bases and at J to 0 bases, leaving 2 bases not matched to a gene. In germline, CDR1 is SGHRS, CDR2 YFSETQ. For the CDR3, the DNA is TGCGCCAGCAGGGGACTAGCGGCTAGCACAGATACGCAGTATTTT. Its protein product is CASRGLAASTDTQYF.

The chain uses TRBV5-8 and TRBJ2-3; possible D gene TRBD1, 5 bases. Trimming took 4 bases from V and 5 from J, leaving 20 bases between them. The CDR3 runs 16 residues. The V gene's germline CDR1 is SGHTS and CDR2 YDEGEE. The CDR3 DNA reads TGTGCCAGCAGCCCAACCGTTTTGGGTCAGGGAGATACGCAGTATTTT. Encoded protein: CASSPTVLGQGDTQYF.

This chain uses TRBV12-5 with TRBJ2-1; D remains ambiguous. V shed 4 bases and J shed 10 bases, with 8 bases lying between them. The germline CDR1 and CDR2 sequences are LGHNT and FRNRAP. The CDR3 runs 11 residues. The CDR3: CASGWDREQFF. CDR3 bases: TGTGCTAGTGGTTGGGATAGGGAGCAGTTCTTC.

The chain has TRBV15 and TRBJ2-7; maybe TRBD2 (6 bases). Trimming shortened V by 1 base and J by 2 bases, and 18 bases separated the two germline ends. The CDR3 contains 17 residues. In germline, CDR1 is LNHNV, CDR2 YYDKDF (reference sequence). The CDR3 coding sequence is TGTGCCACCAGCAGAGTGCAGGCTAGCGCGGTAACCTACGAGCAGTACTTC. Amino acid sequence: CATSRVQASAVTYEQYF.

The rearrangement links TRBV2 to TRBJ2-7, with unresolved D. Trimming removed 3 bases from V and 6 bases from J, with 18 bases in between. The CDR3 covers 15 residues. CDR1 SNHLY and CDR2 FYNNEI come from the germline V gene. DNA for the CDR3: TGTGCCAGCAGTGACGCTCCCAGAAGGAGCTCCGAGCAGTACTTC. Its translation is CASSDAPRRSSEQYF.